This T cell receptor (beta chain) is drawn from a study of beta chain features in type 1 diabetes. Turning to the study itself: Sorted cells examined across all samples numbered approximately 100 million. Study outcomes and limitations: Across all four CD4+ subsets, people with type 1 diabetes showed modestly shorter TCRB CDR3s. In these data, an HLA type influence on TCRB rearrangement remained unresolved. In patients and controls equally, PCR might favor templates that are shorter.

V lost 2 bases and J lost 0, with 10 bases in between. Germline V lookup: CDR1 MDHEN, CDR2 SYDVKM. CDR3 length: 16 amino acids. The sequenced template was cDNA made from the entire isolated RNA. The data were produced by immunoSEQ multiplex PCR, yet TCRdb's version contains in-frame clones alone and is incomplete. The repertoire holds hundreds of thousands of clones, about an eighth seen once, with 0.035% to 0.045% in the top ten. On this clone: The antigen is undetermined.

The chain employs TRBV28 and TRBJ2-2; D perhaps matches TRBD1 (5 bases). The clonotype originates from a man aged 18 to 35 with type 1 diabetes. Sequenced material: naive CD4+ T cells from blood. Here the CDR3 reads CASSLGAGSNTGELFF. CDR3 DNA sequence: TGTGCCAGCAGTTTAGGGGCAGGGTCGAACACCGGGGAGCTGTTTTTT. The full variable domain, with the rest looked up from reference TRBV28 and TRBJ2-2, is DVKVTQSSRYLVKRTGEKVFLECVQDMDHENMFWYRQDPGLGLRLIYFSYDVKMKEKGDIPEGYSVSREKKERFSLILESASTNQTSMYLCASSLGAGSNTGELFFGEGSRLTVL.